Below are 10 T cell receptor beta chains sequenced from a single sample in a study of human T cells and chemical hapten exposure. Indicated time point: patch test 1, 2 weeks after DPC sensitization. As to treatment: therapeutic diphenylcyclopropenone sensitization with weekly scalp DPC. In TCRdb, the RACE reads were re-called with MiXCR into one record per CDR3 protein. The data contain around 150,000 distinct CDR3 sequences, more than 14% of them singletons. The source was whole blood, collected in connection with sensitization to the hapten diphenylcyclopropenone (DPC). Receptor source: a woman aged 25 to 39 with alopecia areata. Some clones in this sample may be carry-over from other donors' samples.

In this sample, this clonotype turned up many times. The chain recombines TRBV28 with TRBJ2-3; a possible D gene is TRBD2 (7 bases). The V gene's germline CDR1 is MDHEN and CDR2 SYDVKM. V was trimmed by 7 bases and J by 1 base, leaving 12 bases between them. The length of the CDR3 is 14 residues. The CDR3 region has the DNA TGTGCCAGCAATAAGGGGGGGGGCACAGATACGCAGTATTTT. Residues: CASNKGGGTDTQYF.

This clonotype was picked up a small number of times. The rearrangement uses TRBV6-1 and TRBJ1-5; D gene uncertain. The CDR3 is made up of 12 amino acids. The V gene's germline CDR1 is MNHNS and CDR2 SASEGT. Trimming cost V 8 bases and J 8 bases, with 13 bases left between them. The CDR3 DNA sequence: TGTGCCAGCGGGGTATTGGGAAAGCCCCAGCATTTT. Translating it yields CASGVLGKPQHF.

This chain uses TRBV28 with TRBJ2-7; D not resolved. Germline lookup yields CDR1 MDHEN and CDR2 SYDVKM. This CDR3 comprises 12 residues. V shed 5 bases and J shed 3 bases, with 8 bases lying between them. The CDR3 loop reads CASSLLFYEQYF. CDR3 nucleotide sequence: TGTGCCAGCAGTCTTTTGTTCTACGAGCAGTACTTC.

The genes are TRBV5-4 and TRBJ2-6; D not certain. CDR1 is SGHNT, CDR2 YYREEE, per germline (reference sequence). Trimming left V 2 bases short and J 4 bases short, with 13 bases between. The CDR3 runs 16 residues. CDR3 in DNA: TGTGCCAGCAGCTTCAGATTGAGTTCCGGGGCCAACGTCCTGACTTTC. This encodes CASSFRLSSGANVLTF.

This clonotype turned up a few times. The CDR3 here is CASSSGLGNWAFF. The CDR3 nucleotides are TGTGCCAGCAGCTCTGGACTCGGCAACTGGGCTTTCTTT. V and J are TRBV5-5 and TRBJ1-1; no firm D call. The V end lost 3 bases, the J end lost 11 bases, and 17 bases lay between the germline ends. The CDR3 has 13 amino acids. The germline V gene has CDR1 SGHKS and CDR2 YYEKEE (reference sequence).

The chain recombines TRBV4-3 with TRBJ2-3, with D tentatively TRBD1 (6 bases). Germline V lookup: CDR1 LGHNA, CDR2 YSLEER. The CDR3 has 17 amino acids. Trimming removed 2 bases from V and 2 bases from J, with 17 bases in between. The CDR3 nucleotides read TGCGCCAGCAGCCAAACAGGGACGGCTGGTTACACAGATACGCAGTATTTT. Its protein is CASSQTGTAGYTDTQYF.

This clonotype was detected only a few times. V and J are TRBV20-1 and TRBJ1-2; tentatively, D is TRBD1 (6 bases). The CDR3 extends over 12 amino acids. Per the germline V gene, CDR1 is DFQATT and CDR2 is SNEGSKA (reference sequence). This chain's CDR3 is CSVQTGSYGYTF. CDR3 DNA: TGCAGCGTGCAAACAGGGAGTTATGGCTACACCTTC.

The chain combines TRBV5-8 with TRBJ2-7; 10 bases fit TRBD2. J gave up 2 bases and V 3 bases, and 8 bases lay outside the gene matches. The CDR3 sequence is 16 residues long. Looked up from germline, CDR1 is SGHTS and CDR2 is YDEGEE. DNA of the CDR3: TGTGCCAGCAGCTCGCCCACTAGCGGGGCTCCCTACGAGCAGTACTTC. Its translation is CASSSPTSGAPYEQYF.

The J gene is TRBJ1-1, the V gene TRBV28, with a tentative D call TRBD1 (5 bases). This CDR3 is 14 amino acids long. Deletions cut 5 bases from V and 5 bases from J, with 15 bases between. Germline loops: CDR1 MDHEN, CDR2 SYDVKM. The CDR3 coding sequence is TGTGCCAGCAGTCCCAAAGGGGCTTGGACTGAAGCTTTCTTT. Its translation is CASSPKGAWTEAFF.

This clonotype was found many times. The V call is TRBV29-1, the J call TRBJ1-2; TRBD1 is a possible D gene (6 bases). This CDR3 has 12 amino acids. Trimming removed 3 bases from V and 12 bases from J, with 17 bases in between. Germline loops: CDR1 SQVTM, CDR2 ANQGSEA. Here the CDR3 DNA reads TGCAGCGTTGAGACGATACAGGGTATGAACACCTTC. Amino acids: CSVETIQGMNTF.